These T cell receptor beta chains were read from a single sample in a study of T cells after yellow fever vaccination. From the 5' RACE reads, TCRdb called clonotypes with MiXCR, one entry per CDR3 protein. Here the sample spans more than 110,000 distinct CDR3 sequences, roughly 6.7% being singletons. This specimen was CD4+ T cells sorted from PBMCs, taken 10 days after the yellow fever booster vaccination. Receptors originate from a young man who received the YFV17D yellow fever vaccine. CDR3s include the opening cysteine and the closing phenylalanine or tryptophan. A D gene is named only where the DNA matches it firmly. Rows give clone size only sometimes, using once, few, many, or a class for an expanded clone.

V gene,D gene,J gene,clone size,CDR3 protein,CDR3 DNA
TRBV28,NA,TRBJ1-1,many,CASSLSGQGGAFF,TGTGCCAGCAGTTTGTCGGGGCAGGGAGGAGCTTTCTTT
TRBV12-3/TRBV12-4,NA,TRBJ2-5,many,CASSRGQGTQYF,TGTGCCAGCAGTCGGGGTCAAGGGACCCAGTACTTC
TRBV18,TRBD1,TRBJ2-2,NA,CASSPEQGAYTGELFF,TGTGCCAGCTCACCGGAACAGGGGGCATACACCGGGGAGCTGTTTTTT
TRBV20-1,NA,TRBJ1-2,many,CSASLGSGGYTF,TGCAGTGCTAGCTTGGGCTCGGGCGGCTACACCTTC
TRBV7-9,NA,TRBJ2-1,many,CASSLVTSEQFF,TGTGCCAGCAGCTTAGTGACTAGTGAGCAGTTCTTC
TRBV12-3/TRBV12-4,NA,TRBJ1-2,NA,CASSSGTSNTF,TGTGCCAGCAGTTCCGGGACCAGTAACACCTTC
TRBV4-3,TRBD2,TRBJ2-1,many,CASSQPGLGSEQFF,TGCGCCAGCAGCCAACCGGGACTAGGGTCTGAGCAGTTCTTC
TRBV7-8,TRBD1,TRBJ2-6,many,CASSLTGVGANVLTF,TGTGCCAGCAGCCTAACAGGGGTTGGGGCCAACGTCCTGACTTTC
TRBV29-1,TRBD2,TRBJ2-7,NA,CSVGLAGDEQYF,TGCAGCGTCGGACTAGCGGGAGACGAGCAGTACTTC
TRBV5-1,TRBD2,TRBJ2-2,many,CASSLGSGLFSGELFF,TGCGCCAGCAGCTTAGGATCGGGACTATTCTCCGGGGAGCTGTTTTTT
TRBV29-1,NA,TRBJ2-2,many,CSVDRFSTGELFF,TGCAGCGTTGATAGGTTCTCCACCGGGGAGCTGTTTTTT
TRBV19,NA,TRBJ2-3,NA,CASSIRDRRFTDTQYF,TGTGCCAGTAGTATACGGGACCGGAGATTCACAGATACGCAGTATTTT
TRBV5-1,NA,TRBJ2-1,many,CASSLDARGPADEQFF,TGCGCCAGCAGCTTGGACGCCCGAGGACCGGCGGATGAGCAGTTCTTC
TRBV29-1,TRBD1,TRBJ1-5,many,CSVVNQGQALSEPQHF,TGCAGCGTCGTCAATCAGGGACAGGCTTTATCCGAGCCCCAGCATTTT
TRBV7-8,TRBD1,TRBJ2-7,many,CASSSGQIYEQYF,TGTGCCAGCAGCTCGGGACAGATCTACGAGCAGTACTTC
TRBV20-1,TRBD2,TRBJ2-7,many,CSASGLGGAYEQYF,TGCAGTGCTAGCGGGTTGGGGGGGGCCTACGAGCAGTACTTC
TRBV12-2,NA,TRBJ2-5,NA,CASRLGRTGTSQETQYF,TGTGCAAGTCGCTTAGGGAGGACAGGGACTAGCCAAGAGACCCAGTACTTC
TRBV12-3/TRBV12-4,NA,TRBJ2-3,many,CASSPGWTLGTDTQYF,TGTGCCAGCAGCCCCGGGTGGACCCTGGGTACAGATACGCAGTATTTT
TRBV6-1,NA,TRBJ2-2,many,CASGGHTNTGELFF,TGTGCCAGCGGAGGACACACGAACACCGGGGAGCTGTTTTTT
TRBV29-1,TRBD1,TRBJ2-3,NA,CSAGGQGGNTQYF,TGCAGCGCCGGTGGACAGGGAGGAAATACGCAGTATTTT
TRBV20-1,TRBD2,TRBJ2-7,many,CSAREYTSGRYEQYF,TGCAGTGCTAGAGAATATACTAGCGGGAGGTACGAGCAGTACTTC
TRBV24-1,NA,TRBJ2-3,many,CATSDSWQDTQYF,TGTGCCACCAGTGATTCCTGGCAGGATACGCAGTATTTT
TRBV5-1,NA,TRBJ1-2,many,CASSYDKYGYTF,TGCGCCAGCAGCTACGACAAATATGGCTACACCTTC
TRBV6-5,TRBD1,TRBJ1-1,few,CASSYTGTAGEAFF,TGTGCCAGCAGTTACACAGGGACAGCCGGTGAAGCTTTCTTT
TRBV12-3/TRBV12-4,NA,TRBJ2-7,NA,CASTETGPDGEQYF,TGTGCCAGCACTGAGACAGGCCCGGATGGCGAGCAGTACTTC